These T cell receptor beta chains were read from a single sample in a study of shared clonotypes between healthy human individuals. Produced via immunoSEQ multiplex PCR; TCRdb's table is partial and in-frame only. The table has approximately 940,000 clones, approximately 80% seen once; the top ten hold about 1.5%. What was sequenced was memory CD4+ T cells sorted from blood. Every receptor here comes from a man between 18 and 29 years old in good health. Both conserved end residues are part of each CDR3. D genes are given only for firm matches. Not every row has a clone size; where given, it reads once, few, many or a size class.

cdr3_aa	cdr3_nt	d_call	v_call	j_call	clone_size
CASSLNGASPSYF	TGTGCCAGCAGCCTTAATGGAGCCAGCCCCTCTTACTTC	NA	TRBV11-3	TRBJ2-7	NA
CASSEFQGAGNTIYF	TGTGCCAGCAGTGAATTTCAGGGGGCTGGAAACACCATATATTTT	TRBD1	TRBV6-1	TRBJ1-3	NA
CASSAGLRTGELFF	TGTGCCAGCAGTGCGGGACTAAGGACCGGGGAGCTGTTTTTT	TRBD2	TRBV2	TRBJ2-2	NA
CASSQGTSGSTDTQYF	TGCGCCAGCAGCCAAGGGACTAGCGGAAGCACAGATACGCAGTATTTT	TRBD2	TRBV5-1	TRBJ2-3	NA
CASSQGTSGGLDTQYF	TGTGCCAGCAGCCAAGGGACTAGCGGGGGGCTAGATACGCAGTATTTT	TRBD2	TRBV4-2	TRBJ2-3	few
CAIRILAGQNEQFF	TGTGCCATCAGGATCCTAGCGGGTCAGAATGAGCAGTTCTTC	TRBD2	TRBV10-3	TRBJ2-1	NA
CASASGGYEQYF	TGCGCCAGCGCTTCGGGCGGGTACGAGCAGTACTTC	NA	TRBV5-1	TRBJ2-7	few
CASSFSSHEQYF	TGTGCCAGCAGTTTTAGCTCCCACGAGCAGTACTTC	NA	TRBV7-8	TRBJ2-7	NA
CASSLAGLQVQPQHF	TGTGCCAGCAGTTTAGCGGGACTCCAGGTTCAGCCCCAGCATTTT	NA	TRBV28	TRBJ1-5	NA
CATERQGGTEAFF	TGTGCCACTGAAAGACAGGGGGGCACTGAAGCTTTCTTT	TRBD1	TRBV6-6	TRBJ1-1	NA
CASSFRDDTEAFF	TGTGCCAGCAGCTTCCGGGACGACACTGAAGCTTTCTTT	NA	TRBV6-6	TRBJ1-1	NA
CASRRQGEGTGELFF	TGTGCCAGCAGGCGACAGGGGGAGGGCACCGGGGAGCTGTTTTTT	TRBD1	TRBV28	TRBJ2-2	NA
CASSGTGNSPLHF	TGTGCCAGCAGTGGAACAGGGAACTCACCCCTCCACTTT	NA	TRBV25-1	TRBJ1-6	NA
CASSLRGLDGYTF	TGCGCCAGCAGCCTCCGGGGGCTGGATGGCTACACCTTC	NA	TRBV5-1	TRBJ1-2	few
CASSQGLAGTNTGELFF	TGTGCCAGCAGCCAAGGCCTAGCGGGCACGAACACCGGGGAGCTGTTTTTT	TRBD2	TRBV4-2	TRBJ2-2	NA
CASSSLSGATNEKLFF	TGTGCCAGCAGTTCCCTGTCGGGGGCAACTAATGAAAAACTGTTTTTT	NA	TRBV6-5	TRBJ1-4	NA
CASSETVSRIGELFF	TGTGCCAGCAGTGAAACTGTGAGTCGGATCGGGGAGCTGTTTTTT	NA	TRBV2	TRBJ2-2	NA
CASSPGQGSVEKLFF	TGTGCCAGCAGCCCCGGACAGGGGAGTGTTGAAAAACTGTTTTTT	TRBD1	TRBV5-5	TRBJ1-4	NA
CSVERFNEQFF	TGCAGCGTTGAAAGGTTCAATGAGCAGTTCTTC	NA	TRBV29-1	TRBJ2-1	NA
CAWSVAGELFF	TGTGCCTGGAGTGTAGCCGGGGAGCTGTTTTTT	NA	TRBV30	TRBJ2-2	NA
CAWSVRAGGNSPLHF	TGTGCCTGGAGTGTTAGAGCGGGGGGCAATTCACCCCTCCACTTT	NA	TRBV30	TRBJ1-6	NA
CASSLSRSNQPQHF	TGTGCCAGCAGTTTGAGCAGGAGCAATCAGCCCCAGCATTTT	NA	TRBV27	TRBJ1-5	few
CASSPRRENTEAFF	TGTGCCAGCTCACCACGCCGAGAGAACACTGAAGCTTTCTTT	NA	TRBV18	TRBJ1-1	NA
CASSPRTEQYF	TGTGCCAGCAGCCCTCGGACAGAGCAGTACTTC	NA	TRBV7-2	TRBJ2-7	NA
CASSLNRPPTDTQYF	TGTGCCAGCAGTTTAAACAGGCCCCCGACAGATACGCAGTATTTT	NA	TRBV27	TRBJ2-3	NA
CASSWGQGVYEQYF	TGCGCCAGCAGCTGGGGACAGGGGGTCTACGAGCAGTACTTC	TRBD1	TRBV5-1	TRBJ2-7	few
CASSPGQGTYNEQFF	TGTGCCAGCAGCCCGGGACAGGGGACTTACAATGAGCAGTTCTTC	TRBD1	TRBV7-9	TRBJ2-1	once
CATGRLYEQYF	TGTGCCACTGGCCGGCTCTACGAGCAGTACTTC	NA	TRBV6-1	TRBJ2-7	NA
CSVELLADNEQFF	TGCAGCGTTGAATTACTAGCGGACAATGAGCAGTTCTTC	TRBD2	TRBV29-1	TRBJ2-1	NA
CASHGPSYEQYF	TGTGCCAGTCACGGGCCGTCCTACGAGCAGTACTTC	NA	TRBV28	TRBJ2-7	few
CASKTLNIGTNYGYTF	TGTGCCAGCAAAACACTCAACATTGGAACTAACTATGGCTACACCTTC	NA	TRBV28	TRBJ1-2	NA
CASSFSGTQPQHF	TGTGCCAGCAGTTTTTCGGGTACTCAGCCCCAGCATTTT	NA	TRBV28	TRBJ1-5	NA
CAWSRQSNTEAFF	TGTGCCTGGAGTCGACAGTCTAACACTGAAGCTTTCTTT	NA	TRBV30	TRBJ1-1	NA
CASSLNGFYTF	TGTGCCAGCAGCTTAAATGGGTTTTACACCTTC	NA	TRBV7-2	TRBJ1-2	NA
CASSQQVATGELFF	TGTGCCAGCAGCCAACAGGTGGCCACCGGGGAGCTGTTTTTT	NA	TRBV14	TRBJ2-2	NA
CASSPLGTTSTDTQYF	TGTGCCAGCTCACCACTAGGGACTACTAGCACAGATACGCAGTATTTT	TRBD2	TRBV18	TRBJ2-3	NA
CAWSVIRRTEAFF	TGTGCCTGGAGTGTAATTCGGAGGACTGAAGCTTTCTTT	NA	TRBV30	TRBJ1-1	NA
CASSLSLGEKLFF	TGTGCCAGCAGCTTATCGTTGGGGGAAAAACTGTTTTTT	NA	TRBV7-2	TRBJ1-4	NA
CASSPGLAGAWDTQYF	TGTGCCAGCAGCCCGGGGCTAGCGGGGGCCTGGGATACGCAGTATTTT	TRBD2	TRBV5-4	TRBJ2-3	NA
CASSPGSTGELFF	TGTGCCAGCAGTCCCGGCTCAACCGGGGAGCTGTTTTTT	NA	TRBV11-2	TRBJ2-2	NA
CASRDHDRGWEQYF	TGTGCCAGCAGGGACCATGACAGGGGATGGGAGCAGTACTTC	TRBD1	TRBV6-5	TRBJ2-7	NA
CASTSGTSGSQFF	TGTGCCAGCACCTCTGGAACTAGCGGGAGTCAGTTCTTC	TRBD2	TRBV7-2	TRBJ2-1	few
CASSSELRTGQGTQYF	TGTGCCAGCAGCTCCGAGTTAAGGACAGGGCAGGGGACCCAGTACTTC	TRBD1	TRBV5-5	TRBJ2-5	NA